Given below is one TCR beta chain in context. This sample is part of a study of CD8 T cells in Susac syndrome. With random hexamers, about 0.5 to 1 ug RNA was reverse transcribed. The TCR beta CDR3 was amplified by immunoSEQ multiplex PCR across 54 Vbeta, 13 Jbeta. TCRdb analysed the immunoSEQ multiplex PCR reads with MiXCR anew, one entry per CDR3 protein. The sample lists around 200,000 distinct CDR3 sequences; roughly 96% were seen once. The sequence was obtained from a human donor in good health. Sequenced sample: CD4+ T cells from PBMCs.

The CDR3 nucleotides read TGTGCCACCAGCAGAGATTACGGCGGGGGACGGGATGGCTACACCTTC. This gives the protein CATSRDYGGGRDGYTF. The chain employs TRBV15 and TRBJ1-2, with TRBD1 as a possible D gene (5 bases). V lost 0 bases to trimming and J lost 6 bases, with 17 bases between them. The germline V gene encodes CDR1 LNHNV and CDR2 YYDKDF (reference sequence). The CDR3 length is 16 residues.